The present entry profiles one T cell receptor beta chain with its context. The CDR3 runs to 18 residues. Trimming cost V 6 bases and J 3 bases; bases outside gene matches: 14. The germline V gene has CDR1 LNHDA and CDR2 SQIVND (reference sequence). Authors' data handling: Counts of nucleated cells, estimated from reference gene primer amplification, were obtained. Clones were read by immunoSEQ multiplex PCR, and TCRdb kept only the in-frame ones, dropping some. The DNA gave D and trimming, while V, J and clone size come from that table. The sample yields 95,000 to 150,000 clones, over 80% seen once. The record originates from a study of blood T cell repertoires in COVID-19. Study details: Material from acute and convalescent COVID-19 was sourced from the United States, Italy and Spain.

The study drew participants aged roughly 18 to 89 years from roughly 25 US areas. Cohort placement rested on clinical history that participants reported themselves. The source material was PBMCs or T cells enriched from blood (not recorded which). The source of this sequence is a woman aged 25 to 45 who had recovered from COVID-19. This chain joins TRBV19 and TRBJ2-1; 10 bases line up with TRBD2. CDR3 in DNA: TGTGCCAGTAGATCCCCGGGACTAGCGTTGGGGGACTACAATGAGCAGTTCTTC. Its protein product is CASRSPGLALGDYNEQFF.